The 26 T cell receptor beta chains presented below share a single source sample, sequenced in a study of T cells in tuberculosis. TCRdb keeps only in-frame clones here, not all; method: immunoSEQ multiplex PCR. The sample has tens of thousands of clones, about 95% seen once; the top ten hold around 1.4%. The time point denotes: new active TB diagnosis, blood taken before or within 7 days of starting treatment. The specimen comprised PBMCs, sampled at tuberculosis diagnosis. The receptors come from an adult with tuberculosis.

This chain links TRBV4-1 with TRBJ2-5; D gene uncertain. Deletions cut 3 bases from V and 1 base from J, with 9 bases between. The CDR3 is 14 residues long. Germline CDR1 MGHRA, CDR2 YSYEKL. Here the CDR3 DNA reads TGCGCCAGCAGCCAGGCCCAGGCCCAAGAGACCCAGTACTTC. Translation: CASSQAQAQETQYF.

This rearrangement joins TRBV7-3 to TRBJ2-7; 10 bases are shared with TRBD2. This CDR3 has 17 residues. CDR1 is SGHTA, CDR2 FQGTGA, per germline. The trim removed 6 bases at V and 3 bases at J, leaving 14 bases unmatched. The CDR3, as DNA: TGTGCCAGCAGACAAGGACAGCCGTGGACTAGCGGCTACGAGCAGTACTTC. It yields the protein CASRQGQPWTSGYEQYF.

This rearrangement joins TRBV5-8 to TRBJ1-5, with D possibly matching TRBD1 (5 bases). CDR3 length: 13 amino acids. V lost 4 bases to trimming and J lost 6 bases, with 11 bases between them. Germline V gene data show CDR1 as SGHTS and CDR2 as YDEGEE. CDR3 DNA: TGTGCCAGCAGCGTACAGGCGGCTCAGCCCCAGCATTTT. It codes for CASSVQAAQPQHF. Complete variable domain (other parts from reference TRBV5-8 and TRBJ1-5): EAGVTQSPTHLIKTRGQQATLRCSPISGHTSVYWYQQALGLGLQFLLWYDEGEERNRGNFPPRFSGRQFPNYSSELNVNALELEDSALYLCASSVQAAQPQHFGDGTRLSIL.

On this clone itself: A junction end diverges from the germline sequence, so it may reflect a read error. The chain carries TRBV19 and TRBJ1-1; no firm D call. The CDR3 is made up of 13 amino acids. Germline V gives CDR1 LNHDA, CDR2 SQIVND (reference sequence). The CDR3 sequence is CASSMGQEGGRLF. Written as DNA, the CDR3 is TGTGCCAGTAGTATGGGTCAGGAGGGAGGGCGACTCTTT.

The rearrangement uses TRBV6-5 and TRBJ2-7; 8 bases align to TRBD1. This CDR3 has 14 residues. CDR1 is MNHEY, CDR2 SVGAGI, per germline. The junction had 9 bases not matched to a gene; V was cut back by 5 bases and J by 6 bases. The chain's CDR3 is CASSLQTGVGEQYF. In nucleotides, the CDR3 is TGTGCCAGCAGTCTACAGACAGGGGTCGGCGAGCAGTACTTC.

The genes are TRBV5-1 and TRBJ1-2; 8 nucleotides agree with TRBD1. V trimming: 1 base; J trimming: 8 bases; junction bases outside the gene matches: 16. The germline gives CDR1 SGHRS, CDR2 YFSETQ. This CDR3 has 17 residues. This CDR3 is CASSLLPSADRGGGYTF. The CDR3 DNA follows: TGCGCCAGCAGCTTGTTGCCGTCAGCTGACAGGGGAGGAGGCTACACCTTC. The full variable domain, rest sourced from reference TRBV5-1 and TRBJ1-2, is KAGVTQTPRYLIKTRGQQVTLSCSPISGHRSVSWYQQTPGQGLQFLFEYFSETQRNKGNFPGRFSGRQFSNSRSEMNVSTLELGDSALYLCASSLLPSADRGGGYTFGSGTRLTVV.

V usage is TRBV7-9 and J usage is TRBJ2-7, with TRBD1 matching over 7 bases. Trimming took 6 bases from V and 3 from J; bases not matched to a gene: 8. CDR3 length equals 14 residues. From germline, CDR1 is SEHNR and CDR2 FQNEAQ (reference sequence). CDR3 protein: CASSSTGPIYEQYF. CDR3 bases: TGTGCCAGCAGTTCGACAGGGCCAATCTACGAGCAGTACTTC.

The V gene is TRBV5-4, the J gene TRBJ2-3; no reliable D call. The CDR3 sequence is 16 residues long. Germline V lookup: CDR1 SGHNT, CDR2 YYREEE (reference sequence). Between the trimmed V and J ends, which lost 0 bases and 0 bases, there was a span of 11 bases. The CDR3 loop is CASSLDGYVSTDTQYF. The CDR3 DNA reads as TGTGCCAGCAGCTTGGACGGGTATGTTAGCACAGATACGCAGTATTTT.

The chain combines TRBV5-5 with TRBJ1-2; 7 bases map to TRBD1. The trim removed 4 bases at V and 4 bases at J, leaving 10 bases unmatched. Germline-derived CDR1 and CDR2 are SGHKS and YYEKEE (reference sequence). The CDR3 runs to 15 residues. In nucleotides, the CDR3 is TGTGCCAGCAGCCCCGGGACAGCCACAGGCTATGGCTACACCTTC. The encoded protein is CASSPGTATGYGYTF. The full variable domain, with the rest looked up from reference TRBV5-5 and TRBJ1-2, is DAGVTQSPTHLIKTRGQQVTLRCSPISGHKSVSWYQQVLGQGPQFIFQYYEKEERGRGNFPDRFSARQFPNYSSELNVNALLLGDSALYLCASSPGTATGYGYTFGSGTRLTVV.

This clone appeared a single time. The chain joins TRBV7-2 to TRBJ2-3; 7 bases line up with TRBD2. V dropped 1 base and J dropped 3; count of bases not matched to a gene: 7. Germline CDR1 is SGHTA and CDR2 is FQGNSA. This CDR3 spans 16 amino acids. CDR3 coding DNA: TGTGCCAGCAGCTTAGAATCAACTAGCGCTACAGATACGCAGTATTTT. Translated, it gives CASSLESTSATDTQYF.

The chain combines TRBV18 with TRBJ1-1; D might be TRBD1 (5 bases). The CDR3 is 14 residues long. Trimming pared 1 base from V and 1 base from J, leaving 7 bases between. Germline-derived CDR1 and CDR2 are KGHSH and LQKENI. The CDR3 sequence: CASSPLDRNTEAFF. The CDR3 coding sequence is TGTGCCAGCTCACCACTCGACAGGAACACTGAAGCTTTCTTT.

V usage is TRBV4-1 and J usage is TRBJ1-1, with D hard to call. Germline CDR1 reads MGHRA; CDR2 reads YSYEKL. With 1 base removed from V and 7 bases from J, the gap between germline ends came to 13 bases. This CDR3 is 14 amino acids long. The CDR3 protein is CASSQVPGPSEAFF. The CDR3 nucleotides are TGCGCCAGCAGCCAAGTCCCGGGTCCGAGTGAAGCTTTCTTT.

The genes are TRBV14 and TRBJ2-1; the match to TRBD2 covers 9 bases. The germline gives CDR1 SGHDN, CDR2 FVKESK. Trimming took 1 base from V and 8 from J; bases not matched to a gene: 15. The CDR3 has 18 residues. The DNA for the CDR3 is TGTGCCAGCAGCCAAGTCGGCCTAGGACTAGCGCCCTCGGATGAGCAGTTCTTC. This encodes CASSQVGLGLAPSDEQFF.

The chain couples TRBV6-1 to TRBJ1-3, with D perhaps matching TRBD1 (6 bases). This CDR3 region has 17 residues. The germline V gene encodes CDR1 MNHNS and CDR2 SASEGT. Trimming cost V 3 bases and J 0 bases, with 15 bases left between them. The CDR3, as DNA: TGTGCCAGCAGTGACCGGTTCGACAGGATCTCTGGAAACACCATATATTTT. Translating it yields CASSDRFDRISGNTIYF.

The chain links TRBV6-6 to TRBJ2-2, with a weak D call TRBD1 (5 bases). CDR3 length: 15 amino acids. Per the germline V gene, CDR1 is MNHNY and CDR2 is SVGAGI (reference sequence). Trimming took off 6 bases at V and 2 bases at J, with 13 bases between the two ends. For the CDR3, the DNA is TGTGCCAGCAGCCCTAGGGGTCGTAACACCGGGGAGCTGTTTTTT. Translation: CASSPRGRNTGELFF.

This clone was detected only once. Here the CDR3 reads CASSMGTRRYEQYF. CDR3 sequence (DNA): TGTGCCAGTAGTATGGGGACAAGACGCTACGAGCAGTACTTC. The chain recombines TRBV19 with TRBJ2-7; a possible D gene is TRBD1 (6 bases). Per the germline V gene, CDR1 is LNHDA and CDR2 is SQIVND (reference sequence). The CDR3 loop spans 14 amino acids. Between the trimmed V and J ends, which lost 3 bases and 3 bases, there was a span of 12 bases.

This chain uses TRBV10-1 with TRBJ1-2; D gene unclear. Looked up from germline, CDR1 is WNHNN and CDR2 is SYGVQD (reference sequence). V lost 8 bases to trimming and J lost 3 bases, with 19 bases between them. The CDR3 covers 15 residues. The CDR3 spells CASRRTTRRDYGYTF. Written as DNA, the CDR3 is TGCGCCAGCCGAAGGACTACTCGGCGGGACTATGGCTACACCTTC.

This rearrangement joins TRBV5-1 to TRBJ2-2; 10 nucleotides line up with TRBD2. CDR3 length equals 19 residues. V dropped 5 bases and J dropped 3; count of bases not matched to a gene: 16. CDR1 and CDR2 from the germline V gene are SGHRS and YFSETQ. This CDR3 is CASRILGLAGARDTGELFF. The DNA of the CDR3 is TGCGCCAGCAGGATCTTAGGGCTAGCGGGAGCGAGGGACACCGGGGAGCTGTTTTTT.

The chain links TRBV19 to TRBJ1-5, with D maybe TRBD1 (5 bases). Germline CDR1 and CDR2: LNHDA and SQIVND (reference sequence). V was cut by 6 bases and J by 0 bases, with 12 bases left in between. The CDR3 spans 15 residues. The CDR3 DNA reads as TGTGCCAGTAGAGTTGGACAAGTTAGCAATCAGCCCCAGCATTTT. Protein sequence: CASRVGQVSNQPQHF.

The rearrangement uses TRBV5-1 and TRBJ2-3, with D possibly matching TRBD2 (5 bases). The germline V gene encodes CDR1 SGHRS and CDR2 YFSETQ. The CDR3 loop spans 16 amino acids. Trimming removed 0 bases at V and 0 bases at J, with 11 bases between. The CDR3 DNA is TGCGCCAGCAGCTTGGAAGGACTTACTAGCACAGATACGCAGTATTTT. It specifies CASSLEGLTSTDTQYF.

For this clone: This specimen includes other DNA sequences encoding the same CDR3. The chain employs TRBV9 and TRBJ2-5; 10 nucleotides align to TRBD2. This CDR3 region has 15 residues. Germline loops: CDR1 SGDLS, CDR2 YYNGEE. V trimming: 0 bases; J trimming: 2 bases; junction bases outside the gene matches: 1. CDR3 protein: CASSVGTSGQETQYF. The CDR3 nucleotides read TGTGCCAGCAGCGTAGGGACTAGCGGTCAAGAGACCCAGTACTTC.

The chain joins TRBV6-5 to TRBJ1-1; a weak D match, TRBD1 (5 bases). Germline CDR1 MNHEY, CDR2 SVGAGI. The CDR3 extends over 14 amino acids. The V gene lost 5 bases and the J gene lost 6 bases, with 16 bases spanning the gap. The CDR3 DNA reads TGTGCCAGCAGTGCCCTCAGGGTAGGGGCTGAAGCTTTCTTT. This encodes CASSALRVGAEAFF.

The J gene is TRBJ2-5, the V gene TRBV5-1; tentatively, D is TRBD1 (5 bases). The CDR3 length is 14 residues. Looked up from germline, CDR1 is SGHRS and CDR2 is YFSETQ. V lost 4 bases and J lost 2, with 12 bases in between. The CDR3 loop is CASSVKGPQETQYF. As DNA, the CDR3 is TGCGCCAGCAGCGTCAAGGGGCCTCAAGAGACCCAGTACTTC.

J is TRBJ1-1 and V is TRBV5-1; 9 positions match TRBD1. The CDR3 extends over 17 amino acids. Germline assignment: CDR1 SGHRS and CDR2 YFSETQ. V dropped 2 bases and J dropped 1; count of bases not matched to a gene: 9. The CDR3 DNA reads TGCGCCAGCAGCTTAGCCGGGACAGGGAAAGGGAACACTGAAGCTTTCTTT. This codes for CASSLAGTGKGNTEAFF.

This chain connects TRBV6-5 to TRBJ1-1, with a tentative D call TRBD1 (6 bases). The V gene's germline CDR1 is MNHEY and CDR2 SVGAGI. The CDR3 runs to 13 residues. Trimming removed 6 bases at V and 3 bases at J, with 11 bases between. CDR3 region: CASSSTGYTEAFF. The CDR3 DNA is TGTGCCAGCAGCTCGACAGGATACACTGAAGCTTTCTTT.

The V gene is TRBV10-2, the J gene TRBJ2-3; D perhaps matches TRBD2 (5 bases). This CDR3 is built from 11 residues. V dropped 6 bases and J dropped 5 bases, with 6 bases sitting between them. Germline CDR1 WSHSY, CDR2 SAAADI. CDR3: CASSSGDTQYF. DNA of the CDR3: TGCGCCAGCAGCAGCGGAGATACGCAGTATTTT.